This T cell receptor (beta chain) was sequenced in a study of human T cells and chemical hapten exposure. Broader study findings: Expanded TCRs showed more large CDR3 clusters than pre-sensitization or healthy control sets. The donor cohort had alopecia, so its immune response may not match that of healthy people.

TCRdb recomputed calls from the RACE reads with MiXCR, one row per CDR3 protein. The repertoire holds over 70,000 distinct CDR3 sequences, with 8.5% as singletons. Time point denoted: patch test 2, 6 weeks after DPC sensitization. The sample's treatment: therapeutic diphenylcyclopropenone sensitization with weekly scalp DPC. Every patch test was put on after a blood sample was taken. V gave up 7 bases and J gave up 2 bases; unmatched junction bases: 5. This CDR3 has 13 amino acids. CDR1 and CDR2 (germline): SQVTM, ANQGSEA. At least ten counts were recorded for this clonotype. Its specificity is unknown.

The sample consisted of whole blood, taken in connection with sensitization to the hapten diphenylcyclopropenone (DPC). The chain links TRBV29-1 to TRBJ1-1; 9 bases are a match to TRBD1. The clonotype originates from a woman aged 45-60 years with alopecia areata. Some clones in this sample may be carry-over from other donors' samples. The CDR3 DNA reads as TGCAGCGAGACAGGGGGACTAAACACTGAAGCTTTCTTT. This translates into CSETGGLNTEAFF. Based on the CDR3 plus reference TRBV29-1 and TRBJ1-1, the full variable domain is SAVISQKPSRDICQRGTSLTIQCQVDSQVTMMFWYRQQPGQSLTLIATANQGSEATYESGFVIDKFPISRPNLTFSTLTVSNMSPEDSSIYLCSETGGLNTEAFFGQGTRLTVV.